These 15 T cell receptor beta chains share one sample of origin, sequenced in a study of graft-versus-host responses after intestinal transplantation. No antigen is known for these receptors. Clones were read by immunoSEQ multiplex PCR, and TCRdb kept only the in-frame ones, dropping some. The sample records around 99,000 clones, roughly 87% being singletons. Sample: unstimulated CD4+ T cells sorted from spleen or lymph node cells, taken before transplant. These receptors were taken from a human donor who was the organ donor for an intestinal transplant.

This chain joins TRBV5-1 and TRBJ1-1; D unclear. Per the germline V gene, CDR1 is SGHRS and CDR2 is YFSETQ. The CDR3 runs 11 residues. V gave up 2 bases and J gave up 2 bases, with 1 base separating them. This CDR3 is CASSFNTEAFF. The CDR3 DNA follows: TGCGCCAGCAGCTTCAACACTGAAGCTTTCTTT.

With regard to this clone: Without the conserved terminal phenylalanine or tryptophan, this CDR3 likely stems from a read error. The gene calls are TRBV7-2 and TRBJ1-1; D not resolved. Germline assignment: CDR1 SGHTA and CDR2 FQGNSA. The CDR3 contains 19 residues. Trimming removed 0 bases at V and 2 bases at J, with 22 bases between. The CDR3 region is CASSLAEGSGSSGNTEAFL. The DNA for the CDR3 is TGTGCCAGCAGCTTAGCGGAGGGATCGGGAAGTAGTGGAAACACTGAAGCTTTCCTT.

This chain joins TRBV6-5 and TRBJ1-4; 7 bases map to TRBD1. Trimming removed 6 bases from V and 10 bases from J; junction bases left unmatched: 5. There are 12 residues in the CDR3. Germline assignment: CDR1 MNHEY and CDR2 SVGAGI. CDR3 nucleotides: TGTGCCAGCAGCGGACAGGAAGGAAAACTGTTTTTT. Translated: CASSGQEGKLFF.

There are many counts of this clone. V gene TRBV5-6 combines with J gene TRBJ2-1; tentative D call: TRBD2 (5 bases). The ends were cut back, 3 bases at V and 7 bases at J, with 11 bases in the middle. The CDR3 runs to 13 residues. Germline V gives CDR1 SGHDT, CDR2 YYEEEE. In DNA, the CDR3 is TGTGCCAGCAGCTCGATATCGGGAAATGAGCAGTTCTTC. It specifies CASSSISGNEQFF.

As to this clone: Other DNA sequences from this sample encode an identical CDR3 as well. The chain recombines TRBV5-1 with TRBJ2-5; D not certain. Germline assignment: CDR1 SGHRS and CDR2 YFSETQ. The V and J ends lost 0 bases and 2 bases respectively, with 8 bases between them. The CDR3 is 14 residues long. The chain's CDR3 is CASSLGVLQETQYF. CDR3 sequence (DNA): TGCGCCAGCAGCTTGGGGGTTCTGCAAGAGACCCAGTACTTC.

V usage is TRBV15 and J usage is TRBJ1-3; maybe TRBD1 (5 bases). The CDR3 is 17 amino acids. The V end lost 0 bases, the J end lost 1 base, and 13 bases lay between the germline ends. Germline CDR1 is LNHNV and CDR2 is YYDKDF (reference sequence). The CDR3 spells CATSRDRPGRSGNTIYF. The CDR3 DNA is TGTGCCACCAGCAGAGATCGTCCAGGGAGGTCTGGAAACACCATATATTTT.

This clone was recorded only once. The gene calls are TRBV6-6 and TRBJ1-1, with D possibly TRBD1 on 6 matching bases. The CDR3 extends over 15 amino acids. V gave up 5 bases and J gave up 3 bases, with 16 bases separating them. Germline CDR1 reads MNHNY; CDR2 reads SVGAGI (reference sequence). In DNA, the CDR3 is TGTGCCAGCAGTCTCGGACAGCCGATGGACACTGAAGCTTTCTTT. This gives the protein CASSLGQPMDTEAFF.

The rearrangement uses TRBV7-3 and TRBJ2-7; 12 nucleotides align to TRBD2. Per the germline V gene, CDR1 is SGHTA and CDR2 is FQGTGA. The CDR3 has 16 residues. The V segment lost 5 bases and the J segment 3 bases; nucleotides outside the gene matches: 8. The CDR3 region is CASSIFRLAGVYEQYF. CDR3 in DNA: TGTGCCAGCAGCATATTTAGACTAGCGGGAGTCTACGAGCAGTACTTC.

In this sample, this clone turned up a few times. V usage is TRBV6-5 and J usage is TRBJ2-2; 7 positions agree with TRBD2. Germline CDR1 reads MNHEY; CDR2 reads SVGAGI. CDR3 length equals 15 residues. V lost 4 bases and J lost 6; bases outside the gene matches: 8. The CDR3 nucleotides are TGTGCCAGCAGTTCTCAACTAGCGTCATCCGGGGAGCTGTTTTTT. Its translation: CASSSQLASSGELFF.

The chain joins TRBV10-3 to TRBJ2-1; 10 bases line up with TRBD1. This CDR3 has 16 amino acids. Germline V gene data show CDR1 as ENHRY and CDR2 as SYGVKD. Trimming removed 4 bases from V and 2 bases from J; junction bases left unmatched: 5. The CDR3 sequence is CAISATGTGAYNEQFF. The CDR3 bases are TGTGCCATCAGTGCGACCGGGACAGGGGCCTACAATGAGCAGTTCTTC.

The V and J genes are TRBV5-1 and TRBJ2-1, with 9 bases matching TRBD1. The junction had 9 bases not matched to a gene; V was cut back by 4 bases and J by 7 bases. This CDR3 spans 15 amino acids. Germline loops: CDR1 SGHRS, CDR2 YFSETQ. Here the CDR3 DNA reads TGCGCCAGCAGCCTTGGGGACAGGGTGGATAATGAGCAGTTCTTC. It is translated as CASSLGDRVDNEQFF.

The chain recombines TRBV5-5 with TRBJ1-4, with unresolved D. Germline CDR1 is SGHKS and CDR2 is YYEKEE (reference sequence). With 4 bases removed from V and 4 bases from J, the gap between germline ends came to 11 bases. CDR3 size: 14 residues. The DNA of the CDR3 is TGTGCCAGCAGCCAAACGACCAATAATGAAAAACTGTTTTTT. This translates into CASSQTTNNEKLFF. The whole variable domain, filled in from reference TRBV5-5 and TRBJ1-4, reads DAGVTQSPTHLIKTRGQQVTLRCSPISGHKSVSWYQQVLGQGPQFIFQYYEKEERGRGNFPDRFSARQFPNYSSELNVNALLLGDSALYLCASSQTTNNEKLFFGSGTQLSVL.

V gene TRBV5-1 combines with J gene TRBJ1-6; maybe TRBD1 (5 bases). The germline V gene encodes CDR1 SGHRS and CDR2 YFSETQ. The CDR3 loop spans 13 amino acids. The V and J ends lost 4 bases and 7 bases respectively, with 9 bases between them. CDR3 region: CASSRDLNSPLHF. DNA for the CDR3: TGCGCCAGCAGCCGGGACCTGAATTCACCCCTCCACTTT.

The chain employs TRBV6-1 and TRBJ1-5; no definite D call. V lost 2 bases and J lost 11, with 16 bases in between. Germline CDR1 reads MNHNS; CDR2 reads SASEGT. The CDR3 is 14 amino acids. The CDR3, as DNA: TGTGCCAGCAGTGAACAGGCCTGGACTCAAGCCCAGCATTTT. As protein: CASSEQAWTQAQHF.

This clone was counted once. The chain is built from TRBV25-1 and TRBJ1-2; a possible D gene is TRBD1 (6 bases). Trimming took off 3 bases at V and 3 bases at J, with 14 bases between the two ends. The CDR3 length is 15 residues. CDR1 is MGHDK and CDR2 is SYGVNS in the germline V gene. The CDR3 here is CASSEGDKEYYGYTF. CDR3 coding DNA: TGTGCCAGCAGTGAGGGGGACAAAGAATACTATGGCTACACCTTC.